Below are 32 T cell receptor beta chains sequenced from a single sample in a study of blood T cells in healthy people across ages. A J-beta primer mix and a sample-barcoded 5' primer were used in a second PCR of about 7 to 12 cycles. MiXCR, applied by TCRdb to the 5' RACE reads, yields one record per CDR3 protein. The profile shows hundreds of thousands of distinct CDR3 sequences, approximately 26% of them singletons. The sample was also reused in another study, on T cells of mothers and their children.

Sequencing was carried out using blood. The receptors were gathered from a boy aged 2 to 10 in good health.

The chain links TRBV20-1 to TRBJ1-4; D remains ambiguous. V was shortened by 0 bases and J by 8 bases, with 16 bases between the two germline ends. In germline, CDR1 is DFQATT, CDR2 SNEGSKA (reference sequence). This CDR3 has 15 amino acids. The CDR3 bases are TGCAGTGCTAGAGATTATCGCGGTGGTAGCGAAAAACTGTTTTTT. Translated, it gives CSARDYRGGSEKLFF.

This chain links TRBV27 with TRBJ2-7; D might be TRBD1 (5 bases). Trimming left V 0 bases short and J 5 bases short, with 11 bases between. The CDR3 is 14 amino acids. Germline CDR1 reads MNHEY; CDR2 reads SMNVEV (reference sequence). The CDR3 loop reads CASSLSPLGDEQYF. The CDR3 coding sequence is TGTGCCAGCAGTTTATCGCCCCTAGGGGACGAGCAGTACTTC.

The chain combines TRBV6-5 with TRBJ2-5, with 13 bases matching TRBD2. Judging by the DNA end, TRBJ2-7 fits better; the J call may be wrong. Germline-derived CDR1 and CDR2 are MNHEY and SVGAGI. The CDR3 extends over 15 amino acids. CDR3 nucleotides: TGTGCCAGCAGTTCCGGGACTAGCGGGGCCTACGAGCAGTACTTC. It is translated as CASSSGTSGAYEQYF.

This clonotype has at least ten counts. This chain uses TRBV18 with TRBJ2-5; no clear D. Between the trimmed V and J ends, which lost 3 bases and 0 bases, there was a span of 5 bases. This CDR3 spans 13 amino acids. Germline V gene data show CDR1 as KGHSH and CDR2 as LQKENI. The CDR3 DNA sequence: TGTGCCAGCTCACCTCCTAACCAAGAGACCCAGTACTTC. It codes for CASSPPNQETQYF.

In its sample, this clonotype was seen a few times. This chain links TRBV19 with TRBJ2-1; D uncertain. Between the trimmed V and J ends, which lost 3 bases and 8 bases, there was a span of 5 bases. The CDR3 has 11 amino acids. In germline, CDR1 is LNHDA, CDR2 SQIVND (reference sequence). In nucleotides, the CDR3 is TGTGCCAGTAGTATCCGGTATGAGCAGTTCTTC. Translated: CASSIRYEQFF.

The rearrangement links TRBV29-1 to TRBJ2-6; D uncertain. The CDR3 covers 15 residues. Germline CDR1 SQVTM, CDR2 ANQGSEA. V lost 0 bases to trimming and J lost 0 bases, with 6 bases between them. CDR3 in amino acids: CSVEDGVSGANVLTF. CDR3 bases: TGCAGCGTTGAAGATGGAGTCTCTGGGGCCAACGTCCTGACTTTC.

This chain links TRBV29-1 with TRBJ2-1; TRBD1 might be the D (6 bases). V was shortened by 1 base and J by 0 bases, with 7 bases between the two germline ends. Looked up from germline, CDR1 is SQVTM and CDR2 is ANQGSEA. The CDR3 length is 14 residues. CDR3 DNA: TGCAGCGTTGAAGGGGGGCCCTCCTACAATGAGCAGTTCTTC. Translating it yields CSVEGGPSYNEQFF.

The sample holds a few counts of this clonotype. CDR3 in DNA: TGCGCCAGCAGCCCGAGCCAGGGACGCCGGATCTCCTACGAGCAGTACTTC. It translates to CASSPSQGRRISYEQYF. This sequence joins TRBV5-1 and TRBJ2-7, with D tentatively TRBD1 or TRBD2 (5 bases each). Germline CDR1 is SGHRS and CDR2 is YFSETQ. This CDR3 has 17 amino acids. Between the trimmed V and J ends, which lost 4 bases and 0 bases, there was a span of 20 bases.

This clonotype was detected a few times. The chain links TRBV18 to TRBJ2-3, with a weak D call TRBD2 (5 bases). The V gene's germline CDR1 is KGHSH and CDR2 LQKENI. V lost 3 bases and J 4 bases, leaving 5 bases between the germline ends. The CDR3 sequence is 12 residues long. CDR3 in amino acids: CASSPEADTQYF. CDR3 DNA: TGTGCCAGCTCACCGGAGGCAGATACGCAGTATTTT.

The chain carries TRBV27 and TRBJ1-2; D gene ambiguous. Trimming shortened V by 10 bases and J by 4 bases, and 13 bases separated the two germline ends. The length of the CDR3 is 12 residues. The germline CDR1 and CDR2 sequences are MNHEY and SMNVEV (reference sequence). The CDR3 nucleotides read TGTGCCACCGGGCCCACGGGCTATGGCTACACCTTC. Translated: CATGPTGYGYTF.

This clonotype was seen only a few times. The CDR3 DNA follows: TGTGCCAGCAGCTTAGGAGGGCTAGCGCAATACTCCTACGAGCAGTACTTC. Translated, it gives CASSLGGLAQYSYEQYF. This chain connects TRBV7-2 to TRBJ2-7, with D tentatively TRBD2 (6 bases). The CDR3 covers 17 residues. V was shortened by 1 base and J by 0 bases, with 16 bases between the two germline ends. CDR1 and CDR2 from the germline V gene are SGHTA and FQGNSA.

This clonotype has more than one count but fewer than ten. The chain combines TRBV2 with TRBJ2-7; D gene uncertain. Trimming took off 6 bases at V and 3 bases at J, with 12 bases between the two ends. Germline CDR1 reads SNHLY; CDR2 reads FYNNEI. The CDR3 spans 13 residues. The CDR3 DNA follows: TGTGCCAGCAGGACGTACTCAGGCTACGAGCAGTACTTC. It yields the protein CASRTYSGYEQYF.

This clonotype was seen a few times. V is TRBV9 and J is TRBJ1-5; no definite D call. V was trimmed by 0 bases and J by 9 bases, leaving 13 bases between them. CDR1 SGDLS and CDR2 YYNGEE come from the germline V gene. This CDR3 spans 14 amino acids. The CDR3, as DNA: TGTGCCAGCAGCGTAGGGTCGGGGAGCAGGCCCCAGCATTTT. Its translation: CASSVGSGSRPQHF.

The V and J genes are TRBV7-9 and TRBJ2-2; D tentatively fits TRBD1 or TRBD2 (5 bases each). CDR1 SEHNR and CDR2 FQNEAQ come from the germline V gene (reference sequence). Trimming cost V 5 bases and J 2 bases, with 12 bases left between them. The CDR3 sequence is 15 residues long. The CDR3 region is CASSPGPYNTGELFF. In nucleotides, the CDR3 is TGTGCCAGCAGCCCGGGACCTTACAACACCGGGGAGCTGTTTTTT. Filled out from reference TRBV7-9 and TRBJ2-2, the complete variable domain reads DTGVSQNPRHKITKRGQNVTFRCDPISEHNRLYWYRQTLGQGPEFLTYFQNEAQLEKSRLLSDRFSAERPKGSFSTLEIQRTEQGDSAMYLCASSPGPYNTGELFFGEGSRLTVL.

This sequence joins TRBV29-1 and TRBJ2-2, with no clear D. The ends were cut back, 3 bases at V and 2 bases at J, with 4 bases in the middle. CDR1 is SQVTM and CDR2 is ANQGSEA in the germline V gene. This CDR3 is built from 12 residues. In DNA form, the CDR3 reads TGCAGCGTTGACAGAAACACCGGGGAGCTGTTTTTT. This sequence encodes CSVDRNTGELFF.

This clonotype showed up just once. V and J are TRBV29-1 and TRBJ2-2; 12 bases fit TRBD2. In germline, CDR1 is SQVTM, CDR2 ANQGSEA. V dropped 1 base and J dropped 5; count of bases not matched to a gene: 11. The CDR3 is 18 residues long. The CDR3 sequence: CSVEVILAGGPGTGELFF. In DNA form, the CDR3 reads TGCAGCGTTGAAGTGATCCTAGCGGGAGGGCCGGGGACCGGGGAGCTGTTTTTT.

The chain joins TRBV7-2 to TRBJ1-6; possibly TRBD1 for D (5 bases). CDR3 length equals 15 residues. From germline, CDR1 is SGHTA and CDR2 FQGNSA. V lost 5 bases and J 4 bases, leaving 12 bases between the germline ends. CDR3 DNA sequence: TGTGCCAGCAGCGCAATGGGGCAGTATAATTCACCCCTCCACTTT. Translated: CASSAMGQYNSPLHF.

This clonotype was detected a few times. In DNA, the CDR3 is TGTGCCAGCTCAGCCCAAGGGACAGCTGTTTCCTACGAGCAGTACTTC. Residues: CASSAQGTAVSYEQYF. This chain joins TRBV18 and TRBJ2-7; 7 nucleotides match TRBD1. CDR1 and CDR2 (germline): KGHSH, LQKENI. The CDR3 runs to 16 residues. Germline trimming cut 5 bases from V and 1 base from J; bases unmatched to any gene: 11.

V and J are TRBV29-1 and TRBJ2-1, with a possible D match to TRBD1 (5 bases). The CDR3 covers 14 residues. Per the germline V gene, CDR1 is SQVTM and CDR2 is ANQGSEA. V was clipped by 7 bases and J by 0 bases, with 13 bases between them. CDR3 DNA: TGCAGCGCGGACACAAGGGTCTCCTACAATGAGCAGTTCTTC. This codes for CSADTRVSYNEQFF.

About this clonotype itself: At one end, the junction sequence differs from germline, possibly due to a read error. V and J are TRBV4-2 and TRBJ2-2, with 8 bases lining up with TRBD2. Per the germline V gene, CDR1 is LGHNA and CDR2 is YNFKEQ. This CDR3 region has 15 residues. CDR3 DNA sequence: TGTGCCAGCAGCCAAGAGGCGGGGGGTGCCGGGGAGTTGTTTTTT. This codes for CASSQEAGGAGELFF.

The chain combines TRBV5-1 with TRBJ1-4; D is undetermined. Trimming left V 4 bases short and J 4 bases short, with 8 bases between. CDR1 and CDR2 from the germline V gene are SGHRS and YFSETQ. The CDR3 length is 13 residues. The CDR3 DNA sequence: TGCGCCAGCAGCCGGGTAGTTAATGAAAAACTGTTTTTT. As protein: CASSRVVNEKLFF. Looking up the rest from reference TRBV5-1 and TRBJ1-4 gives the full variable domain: KAGVTQTPRYLIKTRGQQVTLSCSPISGHRSVSWYQQTPGQGLQFLFEYFSETQRNKGNFPGRFSGRQFSNSRSEMNVSTLELGDSALYLCASSRVVNEKLFFGSGTQLSVL.

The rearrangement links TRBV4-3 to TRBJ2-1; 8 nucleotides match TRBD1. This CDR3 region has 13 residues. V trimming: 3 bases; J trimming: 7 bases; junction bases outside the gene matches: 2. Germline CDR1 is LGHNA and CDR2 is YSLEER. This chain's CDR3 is CASSHRQGNEQFF. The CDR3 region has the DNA TGCGCCAGCAGCCACAGACAGGGGAATGAGCAGTTCTTC.

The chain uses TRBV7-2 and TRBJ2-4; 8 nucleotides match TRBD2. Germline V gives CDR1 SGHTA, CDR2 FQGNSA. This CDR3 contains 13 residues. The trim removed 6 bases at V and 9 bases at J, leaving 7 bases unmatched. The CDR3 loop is CASSSTREGIQYF. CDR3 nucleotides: TGTGCCAGCAGTTCAACCCGGGAGGGCATTCAGTACTTC.

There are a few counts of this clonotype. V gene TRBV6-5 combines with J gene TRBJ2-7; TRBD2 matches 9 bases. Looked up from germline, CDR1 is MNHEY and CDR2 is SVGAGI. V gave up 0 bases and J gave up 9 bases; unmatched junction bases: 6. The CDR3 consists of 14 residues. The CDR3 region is CASSYSREGRGQYF. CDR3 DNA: TGTGCCAGCAGTTACTCGCGGGAGGGCCGCGGGCAGTACTTC.

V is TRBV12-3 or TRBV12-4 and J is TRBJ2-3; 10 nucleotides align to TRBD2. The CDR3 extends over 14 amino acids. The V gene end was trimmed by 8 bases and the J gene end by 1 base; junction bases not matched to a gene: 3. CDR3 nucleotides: TGTGCCAGCCTGCTAGCGGGGGGCACAGATACGCAGTATTTT. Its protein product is CASLLAGGTDTQYF.

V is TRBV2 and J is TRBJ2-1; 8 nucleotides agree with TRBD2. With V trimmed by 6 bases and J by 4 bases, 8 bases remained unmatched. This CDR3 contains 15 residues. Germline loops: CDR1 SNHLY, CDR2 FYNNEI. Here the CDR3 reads CASRYASGLYNEQFF. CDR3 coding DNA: TGTGCCAGCAGATATGCTAGCGGGTTGTACAATGAGCAGTTCTTC.

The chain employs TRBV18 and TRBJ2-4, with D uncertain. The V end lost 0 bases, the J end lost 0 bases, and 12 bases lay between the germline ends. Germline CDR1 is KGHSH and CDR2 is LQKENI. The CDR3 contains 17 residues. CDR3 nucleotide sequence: TGTGCCAGCTCACCACCCGGCGGCCTTCTAGCCAAAAACATTCAGTACTTC. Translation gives CASSPPGGLLAKNIQYF.

DNA of the CDR3: TGTGCCAGCAGCTTAACGGGAATTCGGATCACAGATACGCAGTATTTT. This codes for CASSLTGIRITDTQYF. The genes are TRBV7-3 and TRBJ2-3; no clear D gene. The CDR3 contains 16 residues. Germline V gene data show CDR1 as SGHTA and CDR2 as FQGTGA. Trimming shortened V by 0 bases and J by 2 bases, and 12 bases separated the two germline ends. Variable domain in full (rest from reference TRBV7-3 and TRBJ2-3): GAGVSQTPSNKVTEKGKYVELRCDPISGHTALYWYRQSLGQGPEFLIYFQGTGAADDSGLPNDRFFAVRPEGSVSTLKIQRTERGDSAVYLCASSLTGIRITDTQYFGPGTRLTVL.

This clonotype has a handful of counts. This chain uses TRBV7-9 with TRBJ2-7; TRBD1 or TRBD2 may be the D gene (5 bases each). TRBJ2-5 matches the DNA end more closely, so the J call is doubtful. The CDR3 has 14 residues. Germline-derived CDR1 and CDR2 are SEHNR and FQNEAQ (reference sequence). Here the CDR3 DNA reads TGTGCCAGCAGCCCCGGGACCACAGAGGAGACCCAGTACTTC. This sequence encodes CASSPGTTEETQYF.

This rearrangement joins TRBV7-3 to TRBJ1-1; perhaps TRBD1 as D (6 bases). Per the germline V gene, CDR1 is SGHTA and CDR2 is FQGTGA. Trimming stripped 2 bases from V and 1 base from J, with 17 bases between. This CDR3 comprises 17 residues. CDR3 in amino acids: CASSLDPIQGRNTEAFF. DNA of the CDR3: TGTGCCAGCAGCTTAGACCCTATACAGGGACGGAACACTGAAGCTTTCTTT.

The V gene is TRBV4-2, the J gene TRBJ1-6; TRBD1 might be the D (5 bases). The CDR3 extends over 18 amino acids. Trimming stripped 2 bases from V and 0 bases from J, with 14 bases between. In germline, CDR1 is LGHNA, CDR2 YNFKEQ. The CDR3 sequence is CASSQRTLLFSYNSPLHF. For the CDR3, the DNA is TGTGCCAGCAGCCAACGGACACTCCTGTTCTCCTATAATTCACCCCTCCACTTT.

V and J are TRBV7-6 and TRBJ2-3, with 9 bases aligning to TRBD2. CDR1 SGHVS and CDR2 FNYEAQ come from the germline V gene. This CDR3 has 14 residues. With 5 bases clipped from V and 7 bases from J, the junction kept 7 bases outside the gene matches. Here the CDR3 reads CASSGLAGENTQYF. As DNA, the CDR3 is TGTGCCAGCAGCGGGTTAGCGGGGGAAAATACGCAGTATTTT. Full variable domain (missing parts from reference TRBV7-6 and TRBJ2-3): GAGVSQSPRYKVTKRGQDVALRCDPISGHVSLYWYRQALGQGPEFLTYFNYEAQQDKSGLPNDRFSAERPEGSISTLTIQRTEQRDSAMYRCASSGLAGENTQYFGPGTRLTVL.